This TCR beta chain was captured in a study of blood T cell repertoires in COVID-19. Study details: Samples came from the United States, Italy and Spain, spanning acute and convalescent COVID-19. Sources were T cells, B-cell-depleted T cells, or PBMCs; the material itself was cDNA or gDNA.

The germline CDR1 and CDR2 sequences are MNHEY and SVGEGT. The CDR3 has 12 residues. V was clipped by 2 bases and J by 7 bases, with 8 bases between them. In the study's own analysis: Cell counts per sample came from amplifying reference gene primers. Data came from immunoSEQ multiplex PCR; TCRdb stores just in-frame clones and leaves some out. The V and J calls and clone size were taken over from that table, and D and trimming were inferred from the DNA. The sample lists around 120,000 clones; over 70% were seen once. The V and J genes are TRBV6-2 or TRBV6-3 and TRBJ1-1; no clear D gene. This receptor was taken from a man in his 70s with acute or convalescent COVID-19. Sequencing was done on a sample of peripheral blood. CDR3 residues: CASSYGQLEAFF. The CDR3 DNA is TGTGCCAGCAGTTACGGGCAGCTTGAAGCTTTCTTT.